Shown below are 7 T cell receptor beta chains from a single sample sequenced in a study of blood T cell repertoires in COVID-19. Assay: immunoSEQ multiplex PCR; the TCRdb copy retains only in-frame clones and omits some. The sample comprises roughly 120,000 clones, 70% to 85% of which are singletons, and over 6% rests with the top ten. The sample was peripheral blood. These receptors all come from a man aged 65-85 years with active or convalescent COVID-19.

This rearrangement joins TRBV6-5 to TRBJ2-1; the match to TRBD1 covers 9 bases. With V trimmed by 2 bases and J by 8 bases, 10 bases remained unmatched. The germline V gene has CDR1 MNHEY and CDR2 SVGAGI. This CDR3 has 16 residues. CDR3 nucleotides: TGTGCCAGCAGTTACACCCCCGGGACAGGGCCTCATGAGCAGTTCTTC. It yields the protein CASSYTPGTGPHEQFF.

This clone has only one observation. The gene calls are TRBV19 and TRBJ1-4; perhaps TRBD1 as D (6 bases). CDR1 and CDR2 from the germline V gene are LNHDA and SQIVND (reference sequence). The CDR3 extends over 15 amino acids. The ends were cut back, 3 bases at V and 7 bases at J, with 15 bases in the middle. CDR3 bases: TGTGCCAGTAGTATTCCCGGGACAAGGGGTGAAAAACTGTTTTTT. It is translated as CASSIPGTRGEKLFF.

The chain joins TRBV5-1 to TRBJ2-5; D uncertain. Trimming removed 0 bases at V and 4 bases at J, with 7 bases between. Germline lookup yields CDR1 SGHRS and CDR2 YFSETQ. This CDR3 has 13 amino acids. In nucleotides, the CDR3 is TGCGCCAGCAGCTTGGATCACGGAGAGACCCAGTACTTC. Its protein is CASSLDHGETQYF.

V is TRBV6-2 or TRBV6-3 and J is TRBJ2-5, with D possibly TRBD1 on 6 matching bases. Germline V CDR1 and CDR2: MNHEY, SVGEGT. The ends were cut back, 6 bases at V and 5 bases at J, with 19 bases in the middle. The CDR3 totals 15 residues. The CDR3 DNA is TGTGCCAGCAGCTCCCCTGCAGGGGTACGGGAGACCCAGTACTTC. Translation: CASSSPAGVRETQYF.

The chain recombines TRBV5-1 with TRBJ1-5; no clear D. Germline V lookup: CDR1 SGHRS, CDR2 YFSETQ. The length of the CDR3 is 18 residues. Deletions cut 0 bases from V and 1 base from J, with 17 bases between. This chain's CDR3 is CASSLGTAPEGSNQPQHF. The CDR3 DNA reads TGCGCCAGCAGCTTGGGAACCGCCCCTGAGGGAAGCAATCAGCCCCAGCATTTT.

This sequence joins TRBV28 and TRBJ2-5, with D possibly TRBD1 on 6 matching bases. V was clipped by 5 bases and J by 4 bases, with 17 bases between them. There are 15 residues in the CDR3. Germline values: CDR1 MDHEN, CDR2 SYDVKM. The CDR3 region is CASSHDRSGTETQYF. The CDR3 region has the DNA TGTGCCAGCAGTCATGACAGGTCTGGGACAGAGACCCAGTACTTC.

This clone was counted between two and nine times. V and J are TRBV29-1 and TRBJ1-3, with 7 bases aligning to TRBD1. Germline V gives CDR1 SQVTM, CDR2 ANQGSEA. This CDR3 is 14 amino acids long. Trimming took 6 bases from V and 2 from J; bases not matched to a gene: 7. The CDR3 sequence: CSVTTGSPGNTIYF. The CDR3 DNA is TGCAGCGTAACGACAGGGAGCCCTGGAAACACCATATATTTT.